The clone carrying this T cell receptor beta chain was counted only a few times. This sample is drawn from a study of cytomegalovirus exposure and HLA in healthy donors. Everyone who donated was a healthy bone marrow donor. V dropped 2 bases and J dropped 4; count of bases not matched to a gene: 7. The CDR3 runs to 16 residues. CDR1 and CDR2 (germline): GTSNPN, SVGIG (reference sequence). A multiplex PCR was run with 60 Vbeta primers and 13 Jbeta primers. Generated by immunoSEQ multiplex PCR, the TCRdb table keeps only in-frame clones and is missing some. Of some 140,000 clones in the sample, roughly four fifths are singletons; the top ten hold 8.8%.

This chain links TRBV30 with TRBJ2-3, with 12 positions matching TRBD2. The receptor comes from a woman aged 50 to 65 in good health and CMV-seropositive. The sequencing input was PBMCs. CDR3 DNA: TGTGCCTGGAGTCGAAGACTAGCGGGGGCTCCAGATACGCAGTATTTT. This gives the protein CAWSRRLAGAPDTQYF.